This T cell receptor beta chain is from a study of response to subunit inactivated influenza vaccine. In TCRdb, the RT-PCR reads were re-called with MiXCR into one record per CDR3 protein. Of 800,000 to 1,000,000 distinct CDR3 sequences in the sample, about 20% were seen once. Points from the study as a whole: It was suggested by the authors that few new T cells are recruited by each seasonal influenza vaccination.

This CDR3 comprises 12 residues. Germline CDR1 and CDR2: SQVTM and ANQGSEA. V lost 6 bases and J lost 2, with 11 bases in between. This clonotype was recorded many times. Its antigen is unknown. The gene calls are TRBV29-1 and TRBJ2-7, with D possibly being TRBD1 or TRBD2 (5 bases each). The receptor's source is a man in his forties or fifties who received an inactivated influenza vaccine. The sample in question was PBMCs from blood, obtained about 5 days after vaccination. The CDR3 sequence: CSVRDGTYEQYF. In DNA form, the CDR3 reads TGCAGCGTCCGGGACGGGACCTACGAGCAGTACTTC.